These T cell receptor beta chains were read from a single sample in a study of human T cells and chemical hapten exposure. Each CDR3 protein gets one entry after TCRdb re-called the RACE reads with MiXCR. The sample shows roughly 380,000 distinct CDR3 sequences, 4% to 6% of them seen only once. The sample was whole blood, taken in connection with sensitization to the hapten diphenylcyclopropenone (DPC). These receptors came from a woman aged 45-60 years with alopecia areata. Some clones in this sample may be carry-over from other donors' samples. CDR3s include the opening cysteine and the closing phenylalanine or tryptophan. A D gene is named only where the DNA matches it firmly. A clone size is listed for some rows: how often the clone was seen (once, few, many), or a class if it is expanded.

J gene,clone size,V gene,D gene,CDR3 protein,CDR3 DNA
TRBJ2-5,many,TRBV12-3/TRBV12-4,TRBD2,CASSLRLAGGFQETQYF,TGTGCCAGCAGTCTCCGACTAGCGGGGGGGTTCCAAGAGACCCAGTACTTC
TRBJ1-2,.,TRBV19,TRBD1,CASSPTGDGGYTF,TGTGCCAGTAGCCCCACAGGGGATGGTGGCTACACCTTC
TRBJ1-2,many,TRBV10-3,TRBD1,CAISALGQGAGFDGYTF,TGTGCCATCAGTGCCCTTGGACAGGGGGCCGGTTTCGATGGCTACACCTTC
TRBJ2-3,.,TRBV27,TRBD1,CASSLGQGTLTQYF,TGTGCCAGCAGTTTGGGACAGGGAACCCTGACGCAGTATTTT
TRBJ2-7,few,TRBV18,.,CASSPQRAREQYF,TGTGCCAGCTCACCACAACGGGCGAGGGAGCAGTACTTC
TRBJ1-2,.,TRBV20-1,TRBD1,CGWRTGGIYGYTF,TGCGGTTGGCGGACAGGGGGAATCTATGGCTACACCTTC
TRBJ1-5,.,TRBV28,TRBD1,CASSHDRGSQPQHF,TGTGCCAGCAGTCACGACAGGGGGAGTCAGCCCCAGCATTTT
TRBJ2-7,many,TRBV6-6,.,CASSSFTYEQYF,TGTGCCAGCAGTTCCTTTACCTACGAGCAGTACTTC
TRBJ2-1,many,TRBV7-2,.,CASSLPSRDEQFF,TGTGCCAGCAGCTTACCTAGTAGGGATGAGCAGTTCTTC
TRBJ1-3,.,TRBV12-3/TRBV12-4,.,CASTLQGTGNTIYF,TGTGCCAGCACCTTACAGGGAACTGGAAACACCATATATTTT
TRBJ2-3,many,TRBV7-8,.,CASTISGGSTDTQYF,TGTGCCAGCACCATTTCAGGTGGTAGCACAGATACGCAGTATTTT
TRBJ2-3,many,TRBV29-1,.,CSVAGGRETDTQYF,TGCAGCGTTGCTGGCGGCAGGGAGACAGATACGCAGTATTTT
TRBJ1-2,.,TRBV4-1,TRBD1,CASSPITGDGYTF,TGCGCCAGCAGCCCAATTACAGGGGATGGCTACACCTTC
TRBJ1-1,.,TRBV5-1,.,CASSLAGQNTEAFF,TGCGCCAGCAGCTTGGCGGGTCAGAACACTGAAGCTTTCTTT
TRBJ2-1,many,TRBV10-3,.,CAISEAGPNEQFF,TGTGCCATCAGTGAGGCAGGGCCCAATGAGCAGTTCTTC
TRBJ1-3,.,TRBV6-5,TRBD1,CASRTGAGNTIYF,TGTGCCAGCAGGACAGGGGCTGGAAACACCATATATTTT
TRBJ2-2,few,TRBV28,.,CASSPGGETGELFF,TGTGCCAGCAGCCCTGGGGGCGAGACCGGGGAGCTGTTTTTT
TRBJ2-1,.,TRBV3-1,.,CASSQETAYNEQFF,TGTGCCAGCAGCCAAGAGACCGCTTACAATGAGCAGTTCTTC
TRBJ1-6,.,TRBV9,TRBD1,CASSPRAGTGGGNSPLHF,TGTGCCAGCAGCCCCCGGGCCGGGACAGGGGGTGGAAATTCACCCCTCCACTTT